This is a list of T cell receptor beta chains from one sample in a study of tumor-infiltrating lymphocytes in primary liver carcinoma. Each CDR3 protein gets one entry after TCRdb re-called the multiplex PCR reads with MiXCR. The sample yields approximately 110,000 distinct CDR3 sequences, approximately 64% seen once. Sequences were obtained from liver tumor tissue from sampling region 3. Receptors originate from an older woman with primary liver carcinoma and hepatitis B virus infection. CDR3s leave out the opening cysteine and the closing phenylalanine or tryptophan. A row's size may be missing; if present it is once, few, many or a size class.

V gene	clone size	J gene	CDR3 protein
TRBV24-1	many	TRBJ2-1	ATSVGGSYNEQF
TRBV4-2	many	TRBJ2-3	ASSRGLADTDTQY
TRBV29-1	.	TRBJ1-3	SGQGGKGDTIY
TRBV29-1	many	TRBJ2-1	SVGQGAPYNEQF
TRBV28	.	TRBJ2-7	VSSSGRGTYEQY
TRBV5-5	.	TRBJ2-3	ASSFGRLSTDTQY
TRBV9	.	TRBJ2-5	ASSVDGGREETQY
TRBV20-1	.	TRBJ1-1	RGSANTEAF
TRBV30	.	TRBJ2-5	ACRPYQGPMQETQN
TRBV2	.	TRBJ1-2	ASSSAVGQGYDYT
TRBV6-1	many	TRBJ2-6	ASKYDHSGANVLT
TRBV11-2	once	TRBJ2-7	AISPDRGASYEQY
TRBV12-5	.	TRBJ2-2	ASGSEFPGVEGGELF
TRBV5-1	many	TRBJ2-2	ASSLAKSRNTGELF
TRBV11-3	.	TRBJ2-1	ASSPRVSGNDEQF
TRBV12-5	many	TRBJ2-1	ASGLMVGSGPYNEQF
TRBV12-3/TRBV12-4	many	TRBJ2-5	ASSPGTGGREKETQY
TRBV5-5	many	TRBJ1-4	ASSVMTSEKLF
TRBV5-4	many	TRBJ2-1	ASSLEISYNEQF
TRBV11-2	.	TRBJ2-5	ASSLSQALKETQY
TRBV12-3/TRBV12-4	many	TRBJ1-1	ASSLARPPDAGEAF
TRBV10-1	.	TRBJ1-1	ASTVGGKAF
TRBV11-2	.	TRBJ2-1	ASSRRLAGGPGGEQF
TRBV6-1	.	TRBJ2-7	ASSSSGAYYEQY
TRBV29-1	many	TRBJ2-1	SVVPLFGKMGNEQF
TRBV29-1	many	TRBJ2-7	SVSGTSRPSYEQY
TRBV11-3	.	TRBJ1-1	ASSLMANTGTF
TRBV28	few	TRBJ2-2	ASSSSVTGELF
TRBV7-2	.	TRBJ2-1	VSSLQLRVEQF
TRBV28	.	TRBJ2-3	ASSRSGRAKDTQY
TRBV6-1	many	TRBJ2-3	ATSSGRVEDTQY
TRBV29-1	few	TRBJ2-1	SVERGRDYNEQF
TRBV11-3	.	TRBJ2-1	VSSLEGNEQF
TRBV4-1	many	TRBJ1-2	ASSDSYGYT
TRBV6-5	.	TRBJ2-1	VSRIVGSRNNEQF
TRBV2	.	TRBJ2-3	ASSEEPTSSDTQY
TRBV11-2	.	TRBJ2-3	ASSLEFGGTDMQY
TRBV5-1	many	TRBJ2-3	ASATSGSPPDTQY
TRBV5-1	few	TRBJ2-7	ASSTGGAGYEQY
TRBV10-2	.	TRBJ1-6	ASRSGLGNSSLH
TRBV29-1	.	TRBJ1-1	SVRDRGGIEAF